The 18 T cell receptor beta chains below were found in one sample sequenced in a study of blood T cell repertoires in COVID-19. Libraries were prepared by immunoSEQ multiplex PCR; TCRdb keeps only in-frame clonotypes and omits some of them. Here the sample spans 75,000 to 90,000 clones, around nine tenths being singletons. The sample comprised peripheral blood. The receptors originated from a man in his fifties with active or convalescent COVID-19.

This chain joins TRBV6-1 and TRBJ2-3, with D maybe TRBD2 (5 bases). The CDR3 has 17 residues. Germline-derived CDR1 and CDR2 are MNHNS and SASEGT. Trimming cost V 3 bases and J 4 bases, with 20 bases left between them. The DNA for the CDR3 is TGTGCCAGCAGTGAGCGGGCCTGGGTTTCCGGGCCAGATACGCAGTATTTT. This translates into CASSERAWVSGPDTQYF.

The CDR3 loop reads CASSSSGTVRNTIYF. Written as DNA, the CDR3 is TGTGCCAGCAGTTCGTCCGGGACAGTAAGAAACACCATATATTTT. The rearrangement uses TRBV28 and TRBJ1-3; the match to TRBD1 covers 7 bases. Germline V gene lookup returns CDR1 MDHEN and CDR2 SYDVKM. The V and J ends lost 4 bases and 5 bases, in that order; junction bases with no gene match: 8. The CDR3 totals 15 residues.

The chain is built from TRBV5-4 and TRBJ1-2; D remains ambiguous. The CDR3 spans 14 residues. Germline CDR1 is SGHNT and CDR2 is YYREEE (reference sequence). Deletions cut 1 base from V and 6 bases from J, with 13 bases between. The CDR3 bases are TGTGCCAGCAGCTTGAAATCGGCGCAGGATGGCTACACCTTC. Protein sequence: CASSLKSAQDGYTF.

The chain uses TRBV5-4 and TRBJ1-3; 9 bases agree with TRBD1. The J segment lost 2 bases and the V segment lost 4 bases, leaving 4 bases of the junction unmatched. Germline V CDR1 and CDR2: SGHNT, YYREEE (reference sequence). This CDR3 comprises 15 residues. Here the CDR3 reads CASSGGQGPGNTIYF. The CDR3 DNA reads TGTGCCAGCAGCGGGGGACAGGGTCCTGGAAACACCATATATTTT.

The sample holds one count of this clone. The CDR3 DNA is TGTGCCAGCAGCCTCCAGGGGGCCCAGCCCCAGCATTTT. Translated, it gives CASSLQGAQPQHF. The chain carries TRBV3-1 (or the pseudogene TRBV3-2) and TRBJ1-5; TRBD1 aligns across 8 bases. CDR3 length equals 13 residues. The J segment lost 7 bases and the V segment lost 4 bases, leaving 3 bases of the junction unmatched. Germline CDR1 LGHDT, CDR2 YNNKEL (reference sequence).

CDR3 protein: CASSEYSELFF. The CDR3 nucleotides are TGTGCCAGCAGTGAATACAGTGAACTGTTTTTT. The chain links TRBV6-1 to TRBJ1-4; D not resolved. CDR1 and CDR2 (germline): MNHNS, SASEGT. The CDR3 length is 11 residues. V was pared by 2 bases and J by 12 bases, with 7 bases between.

This clone was seen just once. The CDR3 nucleotides are TGTGCCAGCAGTGAAGAGGGGGCCAGCAATCAGCCCCAGCATTTT. Translation: CASSEEGASNQPQHF. The chain links TRBV2 to TRBJ1-5, with 7 positions matching TRBD1. Unmatched junction bases numbered 1, after V lost 1 base and J lost 1 base. Germline CDR1 and CDR2: SNHLY and FYNNEI. The CDR3 has 15 residues.

The CDR3 sequence is CATSDPTATYGYTF. The DNA for the CDR3 is TGTGCCACCAGTGATCCGACAGCTACATATGGCTACACCTTC. The chain is built from TRBV24-1 and TRBJ1-2; maybe TRBD1 (5 bases). The V end lost 3 bases, the J end lost 5 bases, and 12 bases lay between the germline ends. This CDR3 is built from 14 residues. Germline V gene sequence: CDR1 KGHDR, CDR2 SFDVKD.

The rearrangement joins TRBV18 to TRBJ1-5, with TRBD1 matching 7 bases. Trimming took 4 bases from V and 4 from J; bases not matched to a gene: 7. This CDR3 comprises 15 residues. CDR1 KGHSH and CDR2 LQKENI come from the germline V gene. The CDR3 here is CASSRDTGANQPQHF. CDR3 DNA sequence: TGTGCCAGCTCACGGGACACAGGGGCGAATCAGCCCCAGCATTTT.

J is TRBJ2-5 and V is TRBV19; 7 bases agree with TRBD1. The CDR3 totals 15 residues. V shed 4 bases, J shed 4 bases, and the junction held 9 bases outside the gene matches. Germline V gene lookup returns CDR1 LNHDA and CDR2 SQIVND (reference sequence). The CDR3 region is CASSTSLDRAETQYF. For the CDR3, the DNA is TGTGCCAGTAGTACCTCCCTCGACAGGGCAGAGACCCAGTACTTC.

CDR3 nucleotide sequence: TGTGCCAGCAGCTTCAATATTGGACAATCAGCGGAGACCCAGTACTTC. Translated: CASSFNIGQSAETQYF. This chain joins TRBV7-8 and TRBJ2-5; D may be TRBD1 (5 bases). Deletions cut 3 bases from V and 5 bases from J, with 19 bases between. The CDR3 is 16 residues long. CDR1 is SGHVS and CDR2 is FQNEAQ in the germline V gene.

The V gene is TRBV27, the J gene TRBJ1-1, with D possibly TRBD1 on 6 matching bases. Germline V lookup: CDR1 MNHEY, CDR2 SMNVEV (reference sequence). V was clipped by 1 base and J by 5 bases, with 8 bases between them. This CDR3 contains 13 residues. CDR3 amino acids: CASSLFRGTEAFF. The CDR3 nucleotides read TGTGCCAGCAGTTTATTCAGGGGAACTGAAGCTTTCTTT.

The DNA of the CDR3 is TGCAGCGCCCCTCGCGGGGGCGACACCGGGGAGCTGTTTTTT. Its translation is CSAPRGGDTGELFF. The rearrangement links TRBV29-1 to TRBJ2-2; weak D call: TRBD2 (7 bases). The CDR3 runs 14 residues. In germline, CDR1 is SQVTM, CDR2 ANQGSEA. Trimming stripped 7 bases from V and 3 bases from J, with 15 bases between.

The genes are TRBV3-1 (or the pseudogene TRBV3-2) and TRBJ1-1, with TRBD1 as a possible D gene (5 bases). The ends were cut back, 2 bases at V and 10 bases at J, with 14 bases in the middle. This CDR3 spans 13 amino acids. Germline V gene lookup returns CDR1 LGHDT and CDR2 YNNKEL (reference sequence). DNA for the CDR3: TGTGCCAGCAGCCAAACCCAGGGAATGAGAGCTTTCTTT. It specifies CASSQTQGMRAFF.

The chain carries TRBV19 and TRBJ2-3, with 9 nucleotides matching TRBD1. In germline, CDR1 is LNHDA, CDR2 SQIVND (reference sequence). J was trimmed by 4 bases and V by 10 bases; bases with no gene match: 3. The CDR3 runs 12 residues. This CDR3 reads CATGQGSDTQYF. CDR3 sequence (DNA): TGTGCCACTGGACAGGGGTCAGATACGCAGTATTTT.

A single count supports this clone. The V gene is TRBV5-6, the J gene TRBJ2-2, with a tentative D call TRBD1 (6 bases). Trimming took off 4 bases at V and 2 bases at J, with 12 bases between the two ends. CDR1 is SGHDT, CDR2 YYEEEE, per germline. The CDR3 extends over 15 amino acids. The CDR3 DNA reads TGTGCCAGCAGCCGTCCCAGGGGAAACACCGGGGAGCTGTTTTTT. Amino acid sequence: CASSRPRGNTGELFF. The full variable domain, with the rest looked up from reference TRBV5-6 and TRBJ2-2, is DAGVTQSPTHLIKTRGQQVTLRCSPKSGHDTVSWYQQALGQGPQFIFQYYEEEERQRGNFPDRFSGHQFPNYSSELNVNALLLGDSALYLCASSRPRGNTGELFFGEGSRLTVL.

The V call is TRBV6-2 or TRBV6-3, the J call TRBJ1-5, with a possible D match to TRBD1 (6 bases). This CDR3 is 14 amino acids long. The V gene lost 3 bases and the J gene lost 7 bases, with 13 bases spanning the gap. CDR1 and CDR2 from the germline V gene are MNHEY and SVGEGT. For the CDR3, the DNA is TGTGCCAGCAGTTATTGGGCAGGGGTCCAGCCCCAGCATTTT. Translated, it gives CASSYWAGVQPQHF.

In DNA form, the CDR3 reads TGTGCCTGGAGCCCCGGGAGGGGTGGAACCGGGGAGCTGTTTTTT. It yields the protein CAWSPGRGGTGELFF. The genes are TRBV30 and TRBJ2-2, with TRBD2 matching over 8 bases. Per germline, CDR1 GTSNPN and CDR2 SVGIG (reference sequence). J lost 5 bases, V lost 3 bases, and 8 bases had no gene match. This CDR3 has 15 amino acids.